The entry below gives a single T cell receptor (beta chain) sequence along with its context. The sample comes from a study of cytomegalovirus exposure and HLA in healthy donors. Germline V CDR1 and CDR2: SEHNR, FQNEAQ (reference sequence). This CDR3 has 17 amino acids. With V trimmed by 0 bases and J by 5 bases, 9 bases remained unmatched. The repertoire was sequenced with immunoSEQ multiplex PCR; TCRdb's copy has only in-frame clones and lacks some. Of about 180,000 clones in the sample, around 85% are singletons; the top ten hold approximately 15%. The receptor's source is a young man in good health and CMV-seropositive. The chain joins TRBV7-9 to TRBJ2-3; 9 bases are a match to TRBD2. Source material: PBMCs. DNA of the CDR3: TGTGCCAGCAGCTTAGCGATAGGAGGACTAGCGCAAGATACGCAGTATTTT. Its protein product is CASSLAIGGLAQDTQYF.